This T cell receptor (beta chain) was observed in a study of beta chain features in type 1 diabetes. Findings and caveats of the study: Across all four CD4+ subsets, people with type 1 diabetes showed modestly shorter TCRB CDR3s.

The sequenced template was cDNA made from the entire isolated RNA. Samples of naive, central memory and regulatory T cells yielded a mean of about 3.5 million reads. Here immunoSEQ multiplex PCR was the method, and the copy in TCRdb shows in-frame clones only, minus some. The table lists about 150,000 clones, around 10% of them singletons. Many counts were recorded for this clone. Its antigen is unidentified. Other DNA sequences in this sample translate to the same CDR3. Germline loops: CDR1 LNHNV, CDR2 YYDKDF (reference sequence). The ends lost 9 bases at V and 3 bases at J; junction bases unmatched: 0. This CDR3 is built from 11 residues. Via CD45RO/CCR7/CD25/CD127/CD95/CD27, cells of the CD4+ naive, central memory, regulatory and stem cell-like memory subsets were sorted.

The origin of this receptor is a man aged 25-45 years with type 1 diabetes. This rearrangement joins TRBV15 to TRBJ2-7; 9 bases fit TRBD1. Sequencing was performed on central memory CD4+ T cells from blood. The CDR3 region has the DNA TGTGCCACGGGACAGGGCTACGAGCAGTACTTC. Translation: CATGQGYEQYF.